One sample yielded the 9 T cell receptor beta chains listed below, sequenced in a study of blood T cell repertoires in COVID-19. Some clones are missing from TCRdb's copy, which holds only in-frame ones; the method was immunoSEQ multiplex PCR. The table has fewer than 75,000 clones, just under 90% seen once. Sequencing used peripheral blood. The receptors shown here come from a man in his sixties with acute or convalescent COVID-19.

The V call is TRBV29-1, the J call TRBJ2-4; TRBD2 matches 8 bases. The germline gives CDR1 SQVTM, CDR2 ANQGSEA. The ends lost 3 bases at V and 0 bases at J; junction bases unmatched: 10. CDR3 length equals 17 residues. In DNA form, the CDR3 reads TGCAGCGTTGAGGAGGGCGGGGGGCACCTAGCCAAAAACATTCAGTACTTC. Its translation is CSVEEGGGHLAKNIQYF. Using reference TRBV29-1 and TRBJ2-4 for the parts outside the CDR3, the full variable domain is SAVISQKPSRDICQRGTSLTIQCQVDSQVTMMFWYRQQPGQSLTLIATANQGSEATYESGFVIDKFPISRPNLTFSTLTVSNMSPEDSSIYLCSVEEGGGHLAKNIQYFGAGTRLSVL.

The DNA of the CDR3 is TGTGCCAGCAGCCAAAGGACAGGGAGGAGTAATTCACCCCTCCACTTT. Protein sequence: CASSQRTGRSNSPLHF. This rearrangement joins TRBV27 to TRBJ1-6, with 8 bases identical to TRBD1. The junction had 10 bases not matched to a gene; V was cut back by 6 bases and J by 6 bases. Germline values: CDR1 MNHEY, CDR2 SMNVEV (reference sequence). The CDR3 length is 16 residues.

This clone has a handful of counts. This chain joins TRBV6-5 and TRBJ1-1; weak D call: TRBD1 (6 bases). Germline V gene data show CDR1 as MNHEY and CDR2 as SVGAGI. This CDR3 region has 13 residues. V lost 5 bases and J 3 bases, leaving 10 bases between the germline ends. The CDR3 DNA follows: TGTGCCAGCAGTCGGGGGGCTGACACTGAAGCTTTCTTT. Its protein product is CASSRGADTEAFF.

The chain employs TRBV7-8 and TRBJ1-3, with 7 bases aligning to TRBD1. The V gene's germline CDR1 is SGHVS and CDR2 FQNEAQ. The CDR3 sequence is 15 residues long. J was trimmed by 0 bases and V by 5 bases; bases with no gene match: 4. The CDR3 region is CASSTGAFSGNTIYF. The CDR3 region has the DNA TGTGCCAGCAGCACAGGGGCCTTCTCTGGAAACACCATATATTTT. Full variable domain (outside the CDR3, taken from reference TRBV7-8 and TRBJ1-3): GAGVSQSPRYKVAKRGQDVALRCDPISGHVSLFWYQQALGQGPEFLTYFQNEAQLDKSGLPSDRFFAERPEGSVSTLKIQRTQQEDSAVYLCASSTGAFSGNTIYFGEGSWLTVV.

The count of this clone is one. The chain employs TRBV7-9 and TRBJ2-1; D not certain. Deletions cut 2 bases from V and 0 bases from J, with 8 bases between. The length of the CDR3 is 15 residues. In germline, CDR1 is SEHNR, CDR2 FQNEAQ (reference sequence). For the CDR3, the DNA is TGTGCCAGCAGCTTAATTCCGAGCTCCTACAATGAGCAGTTCTTC. This gives the protein CASSLIPSSYNEQFF. The variable domain in full, completed from reference TRBV7-9 and TRBJ2-1, reads DTGVSQNPRHKITKRGQNVTFRCDPISEHNRLYWYRQTLGQGPEFLTYFQNEAQLEKSRLLSDRFSAERPKGSFSTLEIQRTEQGDSAMYLCASSLIPSSYNEQFFGPGTRLTVL.

The chain couples TRBV29-1 to TRBJ1-1; TRBD1 agrees at 7 bases. In germline, CDR1 is SQVTM, CDR2 ANQGSEA. The CDR3 spans 12 residues. J was trimmed by 5 bases and V by 6 bases; bases with no gene match: 6. CDR3 amino acids: CSVGTERTEAFF. The CDR3 nucleotides read TGCAGCGTAGGGACAGAGAGAACTGAAGCTTTCTTT.

The chain links TRBV30 to TRBJ2-1; TRBD2 matches 13 bases. This CDR3 comprises 17 residues. Per germline, CDR1 GTSNPN and CDR2 SVGIG (reference sequence). The V and J ends lost 5 bases and 4 bases, in that order; junction bases with no gene match: 11. The CDR3 sequence is CAWSVVGGLAGYNEQFF. In DNA, the CDR3 is TGTGCCTGGTCTGTAGTAGGGGGACTAGCGGGGTACAATGAGCAGTTCTTC.

The chain couples TRBV11-3 to TRBJ1-6; D call uncertain. The CDR3 sequence is 13 residues long. Between the trimmed V and J ends, which lost 4 bases and 6 bases, there was a span of 7 bases. The germline V gene encodes CDR1 SGHNT and CDR2 YENEEA. DNA of the CDR3: TGTGCCAGCAGCTCTAGCTTTAATTCACCCCTCCACTTT. Protein sequence: CASSSSFNSPLHF.

The genes are TRBV7-9 and TRBJ2-2; D may be TRBD2 (5 bases). Germline V CDR1 and CDR2: SEHNR, FQNEAQ (reference sequence). The CDR3 is 14 residues long. V was pared by 1 base and J by 3 bases, with 6 bases between. Here the CDR3 DNA reads TGTGCCAGCAGCTTAGAGGGAGACACCGGGGAGCTGTTTTTT. It encodes CASSLEGDTGELFF.